The 19 T cell receptor beta chains presented below share a single source sample, sequenced in a study of cytomegalovirus exposure and HLA in healthy donors. 60 Vbeta and 13 Jbeta primers were used in PCR. The table came from immunoSEQ multiplex PCR; TCRdb's copy has only in-frame clones and leaves some out. The sample carries some 200,000 clones, around 79% recorded once. The sequenced sample was PBMCs. Receptors were obtained from a girl under 18 in good health and CMV-seropositive.

The chain combines TRBV7-7 with TRBJ2-5; 8 bases are shared with TRBD2. Germline V lookup: CDR1 SSHAT, CDR2 FNYEAQ (reference sequence). V was clipped by 3 bases and J by 5 bases; unmatched bases: 8. CDR3 length: 15 residues. This CDR3 reads CASSLGAGDLETQYF. Written as DNA, the CDR3 is TGTGCCAGCAGCTTGGGAGCGGGGGACCTGGAGACCCAGTACTTC.

This rearrangement joins TRBV27 to TRBJ2-3; TRBD1 matches 9 bases. V was clipped by 5 bases and J by 6 bases; unmatched bases: 6. CDR1 is MNHEY, CDR2 SMNVEV, per germline (reference sequence). There are 14 residues in the CDR3. The CDR3 region is CASSEGQGIDTQYF. The CDR3 nucleotides are TGTGCCAGCAGTGAGGGACAGGGCATCGATACGCAGTATTTT.

V usage is TRBV4-1 and J usage is TRBJ1-4, with a tentative D call TRBD1 (5 bases). CDR1 is MGHRA and CDR2 is YSYEKL in the germline V gene. V dropped 0 bases and J dropped 2 bases, with 13 bases sitting between them. This CDR3 contains 17 residues. The CDR3 here is CASSQDAGSGTNEKLFF. The CDR3 DNA sequence: TGCGCCAGCAGCCAAGATGCAGGGTCCGGGACTAATGAAAAACTGTTTTTT.

This clone was seen a handful of times. This chain uses TRBV5-1 with TRBJ2-1; maybe TRBD1 (6 bases). The V end was cut by 4 bases, the J end by 8 bases, with 19 bases between. The V gene's germline CDR1 is SGHRS and CDR2 YFSETQ. This CDR3 has 15 amino acids. CDR3 in amino acids: CASSKRDTGSDEQFF. The CDR3 DNA reads TGCGCCAGCAGCAAGAGGGACACGGGGAGCGATGAGCAGTTCTTC.

This chain uses TRBV27 with TRBJ1-4; 8 positions agree with TRBD1. CDR1 and CDR2 (germline): MNHEY, SMNVEV (reference sequence). This CDR3 region has 14 residues. V gave up 7 bases and J gave up 4 bases; unmatched junction bases: 5. The CDR3 sequence is CASTGTGLNEKLFF. DNA for the CDR3: TGTGCCAGCACCGGGACAGGCCTTAATGAAAAACTGTTTTTT.

The rearrangement uses TRBV2 and TRBJ2-7; TRBD1 aligns across 8 bases. Germline CDR1 SNHLY, CDR2 FYNNEI. The junction had 9 bases not matched to a gene; V was cut back by 7 bases and J by 1 base. The CDR3 runs 15 residues. CDR3: CASTTRDRKSYEQYF. The CDR3 nucleotides are TGTGCCAGCACAACCCGGGACAGGAAATCCTACGAGCAGTACTTC.

The rearrangement joins TRBV18 to TRBJ1-5; D unclear. CDR3 length: 13 residues. Trimming removed 5 bases at V and 4 bases at J, with 9 bases between. Per germline, CDR1 KGHSH and CDR2 LQKENI. The CDR3 DNA reads as TGTGCCAGCTCAATAGGGAGGAATCAGCCCCAGCATTTT. Its translation: CASSIGRNQPQHF.

The V and J genes are TRBV18 and TRBJ2-7; TRBD2 matches at 11 bases. V trimming: 4 bases; J trimming: 5 bases; junction bases outside the gene matches: 7. CDR3 length: 15 amino acids. Looked up from germline, CDR1 is KGHSH and CDR2 is LQKENI. CDR3 DNA: TGTGCCAGCTCACTAGCGGGGGGGCTCACCCACGAGCAGTACTTC. This sequence encodes CASSLAGGLTHEQYF.

The chain joins TRBV5-1 to TRBJ2-5, with 7 bases fitting TRBD1. CDR3 length: 13 amino acids. V was pared by 2 bases and J by 4 bases, with 2 bases of the junction left unmatched. In germline, CDR1 is SGHRS, CDR2 YFSETQ. As DNA, the CDR3 is TGCGCCAGCAGCTTAGGGACAGCAGAGACCCAGTACTTC. Amino acids: CASSLGTAETQYF.

This clone was counted once. The rearrangement links TRBV5-4 to TRBJ1-1; 12 bases fit TRBD1. Germline lookup yields CDR1 SGHNT and CDR2 YYREEE (reference sequence). The CDR3 contains 17 residues. The junction had 7 bases not matched to a gene; V was cut back by 4 bases and J by 0 bases. The CDR3 sequence: CASSPTGTGGMNTEAFF. Written as DNA, the CDR3 is TGTGCCAGCAGCCCAACCGGGACAGGGGGCATGAACACTGAAGCTTTCTTT.

J is TRBJ2-5 and V is TRBV6-5; D gene uncertain. The CDR3 sequence is 13 residues long. CDR1 and CDR2 from the germline V gene are MNHEY and SVGAGI. Trimming cost V 0 bases and J 4 bases, with 6 bases left between them. The CDR3 region is CASSYSNRETQYF. The DNA for the CDR3 is TGTGCCAGCAGTTACTCGAACAGAGAGACCCAGTACTTC.

This chain joins TRBV7-9 and TRBJ1-5; D unresolved. Germline CDR1 and CDR2: SEHNR and FQNEAQ (reference sequence). V was shortened by 4 bases and J by 2 bases, with 15 bases between the two germline ends. The CDR3 totals 16 residues. The CDR3 sequence: CASSSGYGGGNQPQHF. CDR3 in DNA: TGTGCCAGCAGCTCAGGTTACGGAGGAGGCAATCAGCCCCAGCATTTT.

This chain links TRBV5-1 with TRBJ2-5, with 9 bases matching TRBD2. With 3 bases clipped from V and 1 base from J, the junction kept 7 bases outside the gene matches. This CDR3 is 16 amino acids long. Looked up from germline, CDR1 is SGHRS and CDR2 is YFSETQ. CDR3 DNA sequence: TGCGCCAGCAGCTGGTCCAGCGGGGGGCTCCAAGAGACCCAGTACTTC. This gives the protein CASSWSSGGLQETQYF.

The chain recombines TRBV7-9 with TRBJ2-5, with 9 positions matching TRBD1. The J call is in doubt because the DNA end fits TRBJ2-7 better. Looked up from germline, CDR1 is SEHNR and CDR2 is FQNEAQ (reference sequence). There are 13 residues in the CDR3. CDR3 residues: CASEGQGIYEQYF. The CDR3 DNA sequence: TGTGCCAGCGAAGGACAGGGGATCTACGAGCAGTACTTC.

This clone was seen just once. V gene TRBV30 combines with J gene TRBJ2-7, with D possibly TRBD2 on 6 matching bases. CDR1 is GTSNPN and CDR2 is SVGIG in the germline V gene (reference sequence). CDR3 size: 15 residues. V lost 4 bases and J 3 bases, leaving 19 bases between the germline ends. The CDR3 region is CAWTNGGGTFYEQYF. The CDR3 bases are TGTGCCTGGACTAACGGGGGAGGTACCTTCTACGAGCAGTACTTC.

The genes are TRBV30 and TRBJ2-1; 10 nucleotides line up with TRBD2. Unmatched junction bases numbered 14, after V lost 0 bases and J lost 12 bases. In germline, CDR1 is GTSNPN, CDR2 SVGIG (reference sequence). The CDR3 has 16 amino acids. For the CDR3, the DNA is TGTGCCTGGAGTGTACACTCGAGCGGGGGGGCCGTATCGCAGTTCTTC. Translating gives CAWSVHSSGGAVSQFF. The complete variable domain, with remaining parts taken from reference TRBV30 and TRBJ2-1, reads SQTIHQWPATLVQPVGSPLSLECTVEGTSNPNLYWYRQAAGRGLQLLFYSVGIGQISSEVPQNLSASRPQDRQFILSSKKLLLSDSGFYLCAWSVHSSGGAVSQFFGPGTRLTVL.

The rearrangement joins TRBV4-1 to TRBJ2-3; 11 bases are shared with TRBD2. Germline-derived CDR1 and CDR2 are MGHRA and YSYEKL. V dropped 3 bases and J dropped 2; count of bases not matched to a gene: 7. The CDR3 runs 17 residues. CDR3 region: CASSQWAGLAATDTQYF. CDR3 nucleotides: TGCGCCAGCAGCCAGTGGGCGGGACTAGCGGCCACAGATACGCAGTATTTT.

The gene calls are TRBV11-3 and TRBJ2-7; 7 bases align to TRBD1. Germline V gene lookup returns CDR1 SGHNT and CDR2 YENEEA. The length of the CDR3 is 14 residues. J was trimmed by 2 bases and V by 5 bases; bases with no gene match: 6. The DNA of the CDR3 is TGTGCCAGCAGCCACACTACAGGGGCCTACGAGCAGTACTTC. It encodes CASSHTTGAYEQYF. The full variable domain, in which reference TRBV11-3 and TRBJ2-7 provide the parts outside the CDR3, is EAGVVQSPRYKIIEKKQPVAFWCNPISGHNTLYWYLQNLGQGPELLIRYENEEAVDDSQLPKDRFSAERLKGVDSTLKIQPAELGDSAVYLCASSHTTGAYEQYFGPGTRLTVT.

The chain links TRBV4-1 to TRBJ1-1; a weak D match, TRBD1 (6 bases). The CDR3 consists of 17 residues. V lost 3 bases and J lost 2, with 19 bases in between. Looked up from germline, CDR1 is MGHRA and CDR2 is YSYEKL. The CDR3 protein is CASSQGSLPGGNTEAFF. The DNA for the CDR3 is TGCGCCAGCAGCCAGGGGTCGTTGCCGGGGGGCAACACTGAAGCTTTCTTT.